A single T cell receptor beta chain is shown here with its context. This specimen comes from a study of CD8+CD57+ T cells in acquired aplastic anemia. Patients chosen for sequencing had CD8+CD57+ cells that had expanded, as shown by flow cytometry. Germline V lookup: CDR1 ENHRY, CDR2 SYGVKD. The CDR3 has 15 residues. The V end lost 0 bases, the J end lost 6 bases, and 12 bases lay between the germline ends. Genomic DNA acted as the template from which TCR beta VDJ combination and CDR3 sequence profiling were carried out. TCRdb reprocessed the reads with MiXCR, giving one entry per CDR3 protein. The sample contains about 58,000 distinct CDR3 sequences, roughly three fifths of which appear only once.

The rearrangement uses TRBV10-3 and TRBJ2-1; D not certain. Sequencing was performed on sorted CD4+, CD8+, or CD8+CD57+ T cells (not recorded which) from PBMCs. The source of this sequence is a human donor with aplastic anemia. CDR3 in amino acids: CAISESTTLGNEQFF. CDR3 sequence (DNA): TGTGCCATCAGTGAGTCGACAACCCTAGGCAATGAGCAGTTCTTC.